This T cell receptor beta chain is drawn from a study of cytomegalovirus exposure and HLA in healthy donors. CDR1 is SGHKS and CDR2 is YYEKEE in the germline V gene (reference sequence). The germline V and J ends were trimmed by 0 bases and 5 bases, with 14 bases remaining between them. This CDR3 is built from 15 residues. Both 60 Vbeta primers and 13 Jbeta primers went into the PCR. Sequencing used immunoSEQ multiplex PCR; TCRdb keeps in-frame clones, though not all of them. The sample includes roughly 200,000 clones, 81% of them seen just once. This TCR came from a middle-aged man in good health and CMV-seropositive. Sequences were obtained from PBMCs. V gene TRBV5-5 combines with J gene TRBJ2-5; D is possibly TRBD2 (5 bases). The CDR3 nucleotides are TGTGCCAGCAGCTTGGGAGCTAGCCCGTGGGAGACCCAGTACTTC. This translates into CASSLGASPWETQYF.